This T cell receptor (beta chain) derives from a study of T cell clonality in common variable immunodeficiency. Of CVID subjects, approximately 14 were female and approximately 30 male, mean age approximately 40. This table comes from immunoSEQ multiplex PCR, and its TCRdb copy is limited to in-frame clones, with some not included. There are more than 20,000 clones in the sample, none observed a single time. On this clone itself: Its cognate antigen is unknown. Read data end 3 residues before the CDR3 end; the end is taken from the germline J gene.

General study results and limits: In common variable immunodeficiency, TCR beta chains reportedly carried fewer deletions and N-nucleotide insertions. Compared with controls, CVID subjects had fewer shared TCRbeta clones.

The CDR3 loop spans 16 amino acids. From germline, CDR1 is LNHDA and CDR2 SQIVND (reference sequence). V dropped 2 bases and J dropped 0 bases, with 11 bases sitting between them. The sample was peripheral blood mononuclear cells. The receptor comes from a human donor with common variable immunodeficiency. This chain joins TRBV19 and TRBJ2-1, with D perhaps matching TRBD2 (5 bases). CDR3 sequence: CASSIRGQISYNEQFF. CDR3 DNA (partial): TGTGCCAGTAGTATACGAGGGCAGATCTCCTACAATGAG.